The 15 T cell receptor beta chains in this list originate from one sample, sequenced in a study of beta chain features in type 1 diabetes. Study conclusions and caveats: TCRB CDR3 length was moderately but significantly reduced in all four CD4+ subsets of Type 1 diabetes patients.

These receptors are not linked to any known antigen. Since all of the isolated RNA was reverse transcribed, expressed TCRB transcripts were what got sequenced. Here immunoSEQ multiplex PCR was the method, and the copy in TCRdb shows in-frame clones only, minus some. The table shows approximately 730,000 clones, with roughly 12% occurring only once. The material sequenced was naive CD4+ T cells from blood. Source of these receptors: a man aged 18 to 30 with type 1 diabetes.

This clone was observed a handful of times. The CDR3: CASSQDLLHGNYGYTF. The DNA for the CDR3 is TGCGCCAGCAGCCAAGATTTACTTCACGGTAACTATGGCTACACCTTC. V usage is TRBV4-1 and J usage is TRBJ1-2; unclear D gene. With 0 bases removed from V and 1 base from J, the gap between germline ends came to 12 bases. CDR3 length equals 16 residues. From germline, CDR1 is MGHRA and CDR2 YSYEKL.

This clone showed up just once. The chain uses TRBV5-6 and TRBJ1-6; D is possibly TRBD1 (5 bases). The CDR3 has 15 residues. V was pared by 2 bases and J by 7 bases, with 13 bases between. Germline CDR1 is SGHDT and CDR2 is YYEEEE. CDR3: CASSFPTGENSPLHF. The CDR3 DNA reads TGTGCCAGCAGCTTCCCGACGGGGGAAAATTCACCCCTCCACTTT.

This sequence joins TRBV5-4 and TRBJ1-5; D is uncertain. This CDR3 is 14 amino acids long. The V and J ends lost 2 bases and 6 bases respectively, with 12 bases between them. Germline V gives CDR1 SGHNT, CDR2 YYREEE (reference sequence). The CDR3 here is CASSLSPRSQPQHF. The CDR3 bases are TGTGCCAGCAGCTTAAGTCCCCGGAGTCAGCCCCAGCATTTT. Full variable domain (missing parts from reference TRBV5-4 and TRBJ1-5): ETGVTQSPTHLIKTRGQQVTLRCSSQSGHNTVSWYQQALGQGPQFIFQYYREEENGRGNFPPRFSGLQFPNYSSELNVNALELDDSALYLCASSLSPRSQPQHFGDGTRLSIL.

The V gene is TRBV19, the J gene TRBJ1-1; 9 bases align to TRBD1. Germline values: CDR1 LNHDA, CDR2 SQIVND (reference sequence). Trimming at V came to 6 bases and at J to 5 bases, leaving 7 bases not matched to a gene. The CDR3 extends over 14 amino acids. The DNA for the CDR3 is TGTGCCAGTAGGATGACAGGGGGTGGGACTGAAGCTTTCTTT. Residues: CASRMTGGGTEAFF.

The chain is built from TRBV9 and TRBJ2-1, with D unresolved. Germline values: CDR1 SGDLS, CDR2 YYNGEE. CDR3 length: 14 residues. V lost 4 bases, J lost 2 bases, and 10 bases lay in between. The CDR3 protein is CASSPLPTYNEQFF. In nucleotides, the CDR3 is TGTGCCAGCAGCCCCCTTCCCACCTACAATGAGCAGTTCTTC.

This clone was found a few times. This chain uses TRBV4-2 with TRBJ1-4; D is possibly TRBD1 (5 bases). The germline V gene has CDR1 LGHNA and CDR2 YNFKEQ. The CDR3 is 15 amino acids. V was cut by 0 bases and J by 4 bases, with 9 bases left in between. The CDR3 nucleotides read TGTGCCAGCAGCCAAGAGTCAGGGTATAATGAAAAACTGTTTTTT. This translates into CASSQESGYNEKLFF.

Only a few counts were recorded for this clone. The chain joins TRBV19 to TRBJ2-5; 7 nucleotides line up with TRBD2. The V gene end was trimmed by 4 bases and the J gene end by 7 bases; junction bases not matched to a gene: 3. The germline V gene encodes CDR1 LNHDA and CDR2 SQIVND (reference sequence). CDR3 length equals 12 residues. The CDR3 DNA follows: TGTGCCAGTAGTAATTCGGGGGGGACCCAGTACTTC. It is translated as CASSNSGGTQYF. The whole variable domain, filled in from reference TRBV19 and TRBJ2-5, reads DGGITQSPKYLFRKEGQNVTLSCEQNLNHDAMYWYRQDPGQGLRLIYYSQIVNDFQKGDIAEGYSVSREKKESFPLTVTSAQKNPTAFYLCASSNSGGTQYFGPGTRLLVL.

This clone occurred a few times. The chain carries TRBV6-1 and TRBJ2-5; perhaps TRBD2 as D (5 bases). Trimming left V 8 bases short and J 0 bases short, with 7 bases between. The germline gives CDR1 MNHNS, CDR2 SASEGT. The CDR3 runs 12 residues. The CDR3 nucleotides are TGTGCCAGCGGGGAGAACCAAGAGACCCAGTACTTC. It encodes CASGENQETQYF.

This clone has only a few counts. CDR3 loop: CSVRPESSGYGYTF. For the CDR3, the DNA is TGCAGCGTCCGCCCCGAATCCTCGGGATATGGCTACACCTTC. The gene calls are TRBV29-1 and TRBJ1-2; D not certain. In germline, CDR1 is SQVTM, CDR2 ANQGSEA. The CDR3 is made up of 14 amino acids. Trimming shortened V by 6 bases and J by 5 bases, and 19 bases separated the two germline ends. Looking up the rest from reference TRBV29-1 and TRBJ1-2 gives the full variable domain: SAVISQKPSRDICQRGTSLTIQCQVDSQVTMMFWYRQQPGQSLTLIATANQGSEATYESGFVIDKFPISRPNLTFSTLTVSNMSPEDSSIYLCSVRPESSGYGYTFGSGTRLTVV.

V usage is TRBV6-1 and J usage is TRBJ2-7; no firm D call. Germline CDR1 reads MNHNS; CDR2 reads SASEGT. V lost 3 bases and J lost 9, with 12 bases in between. The CDR3 has 12 amino acids. The CDR3 loop reads CASSDGLSGQYF. The CDR3 bases are TGTGCCAGCAGTGACGGTTTGTCGGGGCAGTACTTC.

The rearrangement uses TRBV7-9 and TRBJ2-5; no definite D call. Trimming cost V 2 bases and J 1 base, with 11 bases left between them. Germline values: CDR1 SEHNR, CDR2 FQNEAQ (reference sequence). This CDR3 region has 15 residues. CDR3 amino acids: CASSLSRVFQETQYF. The CDR3 DNA is TGTGCCAGCAGCTTAAGCCGGGTCTTCCAAGAGACCCAGTACTTC. The variable domain in full, completed from reference TRBV7-9 and TRBJ2-5, reads DTGVSQNPRHKITKRGQNVTFRCDPISEHNRLYWYRQTLGQGPEFLTYFQNEAQLEKSRLLSDRFSAERPKGSFSTLEIQRTEQGDSAMYLCASSLSRVFQETQYFGPGTRLLVL.

This clone has a handful of counts. The gene calls are TRBV18 and TRBJ2-7; D is uncertain. From germline, CDR1 is KGHSH and CDR2 LQKENI. The CDR3 length is 13 residues. The ends were cut back, 3 bases at V and 4 bases at J, with 10 bases in the middle. CDR3 nucleotides: TGTGCCAGCTCACCCCTAAGAGAATACGAGCAGTACTTC. Its protein product is CASSPLREYEQYF.

The J gene is TRBJ2-3, the V gene TRBV7-9; D might be TRBD1 (5 bases). The CDR3 consists of 15 residues. Trimming removed 3 bases at V and 1 base at J, with 11 bases between. The germline gives CDR1 SEHNR, CDR2 FQNEAQ (reference sequence). CDR3 DNA: TGTGCCAGCAGCTTCCCGACAGTTCGCACAGATACGCAGTATTTT. Protein: CASSFPTVRTDTQYF.

The chain has TRBV6-5 and TRBJ1-6; D unclear. The V end was cut by 7 bases, the J end by 7 bases, with 5 bases between. The CDR3 sequence is 11 residues long. Germline CDR1 is MNHEY and CDR2 is SVGAGI. CDR3 coding DNA: TGTGCCAGCATGGGGAATTCACCCCTCCACTTT. It yields the protein CASMGNSPLHF.

This clone was counted between two and nine times. This chain joins TRBV30 and TRBJ1-2, with D possibly TRBD1 on 5 matching bases. The CDR3 is 14 amino acids. CDR1 and CDR2 (germline): GTSNPN, SVGIG (reference sequence). Trimming shortened V by 4 bases and J by 3 bases, and 15 bases separated the two germline ends. CDR3 in amino acids: CAWIVHAGHYGYTF. The CDR3 DNA is TGTGCCTGGATCGTGCATGCGGGGCACTATGGCTACACCTTC.